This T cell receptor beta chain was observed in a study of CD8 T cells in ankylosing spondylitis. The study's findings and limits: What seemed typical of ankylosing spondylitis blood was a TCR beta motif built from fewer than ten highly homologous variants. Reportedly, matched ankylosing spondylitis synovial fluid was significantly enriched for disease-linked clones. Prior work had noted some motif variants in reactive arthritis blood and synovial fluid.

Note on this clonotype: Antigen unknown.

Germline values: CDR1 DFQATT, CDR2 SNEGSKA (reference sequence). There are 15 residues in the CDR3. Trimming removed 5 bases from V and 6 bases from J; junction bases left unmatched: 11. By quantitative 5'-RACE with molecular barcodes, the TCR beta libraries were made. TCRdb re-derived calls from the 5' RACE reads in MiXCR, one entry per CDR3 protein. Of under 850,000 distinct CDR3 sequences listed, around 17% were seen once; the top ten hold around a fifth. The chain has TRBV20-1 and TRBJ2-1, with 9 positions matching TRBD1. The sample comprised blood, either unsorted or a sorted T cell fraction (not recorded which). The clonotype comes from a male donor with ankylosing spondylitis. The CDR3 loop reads CSARESRTGVNEQFF. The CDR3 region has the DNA TGCAGTGCTCGTGAGTCCCGGACAGGGGTCAATGAGCAGTTCTTC.